This is a list of T cell receptor beta chains from one sample in a study of memory CD4+ T cells and cytomegalovirus serostatus. The assay was immunoSEQ multiplex PCR, and TCRdb's table has in-frame clones only and misses some. The sample contains more than 40,000 clones, around 80% of which appear only once. Sequencing was performed on memory CD4+ T cells from blood. The receptor source for this set is an adult in good health and CMV-seronegative. The CDR3 runs from the conserved cysteine through the conserved F or W.

V: TRBV9; CDR3: CASSVGDRTYEQYF
V: TRBV7-9; CDR3: CASSDQVNTEAFF
V: TRBV7-2; CDR3: CASSFDSAVAVPYEQYF
V: TRBV28; CDR3: CASKGAGGEDTQYF
V: TRBV11-2; CDR3: CASSLDRASGNEQFF
V: TRBV30; CDR3: CAWSVLGDHIEAFF
V: TRBV5-1; CDR3: CASSWGTVQETQYF
V: TRBV25-1; CDR3: CASSPTGPGELFF
V: TRBV7-9; CDR3: CASSLGEMGPRF
V: TRBV30; CDR3: CAWSLQYEQYF
V: TRBV4-1; CDR3: CASSQDRALRTYEQYF
V: TRBV28; CDR3: CASSFGDRRRLTDTQYF
V: TRBV19; CDR3: CASIDYSEAFF
V: TRBV5-5; CDR3: CASSLNSNYGYTF
V: TRBV18; CDR3: CASSPGISGSGETQYF
V: TRBV7-9; CDR3: CASSRTDLSSSTDTQYF
V: TRBV27; CDR3: CASSLSRVKEETQYF
V: TRBV19; CDR3: CASSWDRGQSDTQYF
V: TRBV30; CDR3: CAWSLLRQGYTF
V: TRBV7-9; CDR3: CASSLGDRVGDEQYF
V: TRBV7-2; CDR3: CASTLAGEGYTF
V: TRBV2; CDR3: CASSEAQVNYGYTF
V: TRBV19; CDR3: CASSVTGGSKGPFF
V: TRBV5-6; CDR3: CASSPGATNEKLFF
V: TRBV9; CDR3: CASSAAGVGEQYF
V: TRBV27; CDR3: CRDTNPYNEQFF
V: TRBV4-3; CDR3: CASSSRLAEGYEQYF
V: TRBV7-2; CDR3: CASSFDSNQPQHF
V: TRBV5-6; CDR3: CASSSASQGATGANVLTF
V: TRBV6-5; CDR3: CASGRSMLQPQHF
V: TRBV28; CDR3: CASRGTGSQPQHF
V: TRBV28; CDR3: CASSSPGTGDEKLFF
V: TRBV7-2; CDR3: CASSLALSLAGGEDEQYF
V: TRBV6-5; CDR3: CASRPPGESQPQHF
V: TRBV7-2; CDR3: CASSPGLAGDVPYEQYF
V: TRBV4-1; CDR3: CASSLQLLPGGPSSGANVLTF
V: TRBV11-3; CDR3: CASTDRGRNTIYF
V: TRBV7-2; CDR3: CASSLEARRGYNEQYF
V: TRBV29-1; CDR3: CSVVTATEAFF
V: TRBV5-8; CDR3: CASSPYYEQYF